The T cell receptor (beta chain) under discussion was sequenced for a study of blood T cells in healthy people across ages. This clonotype was observed a few times. Its antigen remains unknown. The CDR3 consists of 17 residues. CDR1 SEHNR and CDR2 FQNEAQ come from the germline V gene (reference sequence). Total RNA amounts of at least 6 micrograms were extracted per sample. Alongside a J-beta primer mix, a sample-barcoded 5' primer served in a second PCR lasting about 6 to 12 cycles. TCRdb called the 5' RACE reads again in MiXCR, with one record for every CDR3 protein. Found here are 1.5 million to 2 million distinct CDR3 sequences, 28% of them singletons; the top ten hold around 7.7%. Study outcomes and limitations: A strong correlation was seen between TCR beta diversity and naive T cell percentage. Estimated diversity across one million T cells was deemed an underestimate.

This clonotype was sampled from a woman aged 25 to 45 in good health. The material sequenced was blood. This chain links TRBV7-9 with TRBJ2-4; TRBD2 agrees at 7 bases. The J call may be faulty, since TRBJ2-5 better matches the DNA end. The DNA for the CDR3 is TGTGCCAGCAGCTTAATGATCGGCGGACTAGTTCGGGAGACCCAGTACTTC. Translated: CASSLMIGGLVRETQYF.